These 4 T cell receptor beta chains were sequenced from one sample in a study of cytomegalovirus exposure and HLA in healthy donors. The repertoire was sequenced with immunoSEQ multiplex PCR; TCRdb's copy has only in-frame clones and lacks some. The repertoire holds under 300,000 clones, roughly 86% seen once, with roughly 1.2% in the top ten. The sample taken for sequencing was PBMCs. The receptors were sampled from a woman in her 30s in good health and CMV-seropositive.

The rearrangement uses TRBV2 and TRBJ2-6; D perhaps matches TRBD2 (5 bases). The germline gives CDR1 SNHLY, CDR2 FYNNEI. Trimming stripped 7 bases from V and 4 bases from J, with 11 bases between. The CDR3 totals 14 residues. In nucleotides, the CDR3 is TGTGCCAGCAAAACTAGAACCGGGGCCAACGTCCTGACTTTC. Translated, it gives CASKTRTGANVLTF.

The chain links TRBV2 to TRBJ2-3, with 14 bases aligning to TRBD2. The CDR3 spans 21 residues. Germline values: CDR1 SNHLY, CDR2 FYNNEI. The J segment lost 5 bases and the V segment lost 4 bases, leaving 20 bases of the junction unmatched. The CDR3 DNA reads as TGTGCCAGCAGTGGATTTACCGGGACTAGCGGGAGTCGATGGAGTAAAGATACGCAGTATTTT. Translated, it gives CASSGFTGTSGSRWSKDTQYF. Full variable domain (remainder filled in from reference TRBV2 and TRBJ2-3): EPEVTQTPSHQVTQMGQEVILRCVPISNHLYFYWYRQILGQKVEFLVSFYNNEISEKSEIFDDQFSVERPDGSNFTLKIRSTKLEDSAMYFCASSGFTGTSGSRWSKDTQYFGPGTRLTVL.

The rearrangement links TRBV27 to TRBJ2-7; D possibly corresponds to TRBD1 (6 bases). Trimming pared 6 bases from V and 2 bases from J, leaving 11 bases between. In germline, CDR1 is MNHEY, CDR2 SMNVEV (reference sequence). The CDR3 contains 13 residues. The CDR3 loop reads CASRRGTAYEQYF. The CDR3 DNA reads as TGTGCCAGCAGGAGGGGGACCGCCTACGAGCAGTACTTC.

The rearrangement joins TRBV5-6 to TRBJ1-2, with 7 bases identical to TRBD1. Germline V gene lookup returns CDR1 SGHDT and CDR2 YYEEEE. J lost 7 bases, V lost 0 bases, and 3 bases had no gene match. The CDR3 is made up of 13 amino acids. Here the CDR3 reads CASSLGDRAGYTF. CDR3 bases: TGTGCCAGCAGCTTGGGTGACAGGGCTGGCTACACCTTC.